This T cell receptor (beta chain) was captured in a study of CD8+CD57+ T cells in acquired aplastic anemia. Study as a whole: The mean DNA yield obtained from sorted CD4+ and CD8+ cells came to about 3 ug.

In patients chosen for sequencing, flow cytometry had shown CD8+CD57+ cell expansion. The patients all had a severe acquired aplastic anemia diagnosis. Both TCR beta VDJ combination and CDR3 sequence profiling were carried out. Genomic DNA was the template for this profiling. TCRdb reprocessed the reads via MiXCR and lists one record per CDR3 protein. Seen here are about 180,000 distinct CDR3 sequences, approximately 48% observed once, and the top ten hold 13%. General study points: Patients and controls shared over 25 CD8+ CDR3 sequences. Patient and control CD8+ Simpson's diversity was not significantly different.

J lost 5 bases, V lost 3 bases, and 4 bases had no gene match. Germline V lookup: CDR1 LNHDA, CDR2 SQIVND (reference sequence). The CDR3 runs 14 residues. This clonotype was counted only a few times. Its antigen remains unknown. V gene TRBV19 combines with J gene TRBJ2-5; 9 bases are a match to TRBD1. The source material was sorted CD4+, CD8+, or CD8+CD57+ T cells (not recorded which) from PBMCs. This sequence originates from a human donor with aplastic anemia. The DNA of the CDR3 is TGTGCCAGTAGTATCGGGGACAGGGATGAGACCCAGTACTTC. Translation gives CASSIGDRDETQYF.